The 22 T cell receptor beta chains given below trace back to one sample, sequenced in a study of T cell repertoires in cytomegalovirus infection. No antigen has been identified for these receptors. TCRdb reprocessed the reads via MiXCR and lists one record per CDR3 protein. This table holds 60,000 to 85,000 distinct CDR3 sequences, more than 20% found once. The sequencing input was PBMCs, sequenced either directly or after in vitro stimulation (not recorded which). The origin of the receptors is a human donor in good health (CMV status not recorded). Some clones in this sample may be carry-over from other donors' samples.

The J gene is TRBJ2-1, the V gene TRBV11-2; 9 bases match TRBD2. The CDR3 is 15 amino acids. Germline V CDR1 and CDR2: SGHAT, FQNNGV. Germline trimming cut 4 bases from V and 5 bases from J; bases unmatched to any gene: 6. The CDR3 protein is CASSSRLAANNEQFF. In nucleotides, the CDR3 is TGTGCCAGCAGCTCCCGACTAGCGGCGAACAATGAGCAGTTCTTC.

As concerns this clonotype: The germline gene is not matched at one end of the junction; a read error may be the cause. V usage is TRBV5-3 and J usage is TRBJ2-1; a possible D gene is TRBD2 (5 bases). TRBV5-3 counts as an open reading frame of uncertain function. The CDR3 spans 15 residues. In DNA, the CDR3 is TGTGCCAGCAGCTTATTTTCCCACCTACGGGGTGAGCAGTTCTTC. Its protein is CASSLFSHLRGEQFF.

Concerning this clonotype: A much larger clone is a single base away; this may be a read error. The J gene is TRBJ1-2, the V gene TRBV11-2, with no clear D. The CDR3 is 15 residues long. Per the germline V gene, CDR1 is SGHAT and CDR2 is FQNNGV. V lost 7 bases, J lost 4 bases, and 19 bases lay in between. The CDR3 DNA reads as TGTGCCAGCAACCACCCCAGGATCTTTAGCTATGGCTACACCTTC. This codes for CASNHPRIFSYGYTF.

This clonotype came up a few times. This chain connects TRBV9 to TRBJ2-5; D is ambiguous. The CDR3 is 13 amino acids. Germline V lookup: CDR1 SGDLS, CDR2 YYNGEE. Trimming stripped 2 bases from V and 1 base from J, with 6 bases between. The CDR3 DNA reads as TGTGCCAGCAGCGTTACCAGCCAAGAGACCCAGTACTTC. It is translated as CASSVTSQETQYF.

This clonotype has only a few counts. V gene TRBV13 combines with J gene TRBJ2-3; a weak D match, TRBD2 (6 bases). Trimming stripped 2 bases from V and 14 bases from J, with 14 bases between. This CDR3 comprises 12 residues. Germline assignment: CDR1 PRHDT and CDR2 FYEKMQ (reference sequence). CDR3 sequence (DNA): TGTGCCAGCAGCTTAATCGGTAGCGGTGTGTATTTT. Its translation is CASSLIGSGVYF. The whole variable domain, remainder taken from reference TRBV13 and TRBJ2-3, is AAGVIQSPRHLIKEKRETATLKCYPIPRHDTVYWYQQGPGQDPQFLISFYEKMQSDKGSIPDRFSAQQFSDYHSELNMSSLELGDSALYFCASSLIGSGVYFGPGTRLTVL.

This clonotype appeared a few times. V gene TRBV11-2 combines with J gene TRBJ2-1; D not certain. This CDR3 spans 14 amino acids. CDR1 and CDR2 from the germline V gene are SGHAT and FQNNGV. V shed 5 bases and J shed 7 bases, with 15 bases lying between them. CDR3 loop: CASSPPSGPNEQFF. The DNA for the CDR3 is TGTGCCAGCAGCCCCCCCTCGGGCCCGAATGAGCAGTTCTTC.

This clonotype was observed at least ten times. The V call is TRBV7-2, the J call TRBJ2-6; D might be TRBD1 (5 bases). The V and J ends lost 5 bases and 2 bases respectively, with 7 bases between them. Germline CDR1 SGHTA, CDR2 FQGNSA. This CDR3 is built from 14 residues. CDR3 protein: CASSARAGANVLTF. DNA of the CDR3: TGTGCCAGCAGCGCCAGGGCTGGGGCCAACGTCCTGACTTTC.

This chain uses TRBV28 with TRBJ1-2; 8 bases align to TRBD1. With V trimmed by 2 bases and J by 6 bases, 11 bases remained unmatched. The CDR3 spans 16 residues. CDR1 and CDR2 from the germline V gene are MDHEN and SYDVKM. The CDR3 DNA reads as TGTGCCAGCAGTTTACTCGGACAGGGAGGGATGGATGGCTACACCTTC. Translating gives CASSLLGQGGMDGYTF.

Comments on this clonotype: The final CDR3 position lacks the conserved phenylalanine or tryptophan, pointing to a likely read error. The chain joins TRBV7-8 to TRBJ1-5, with D hard to call. The CDR3 contains 15 residues. V lost 0 bases and J 4 bases, leaving 10 bases between the germline ends. The germline gives CDR1 SGHVS, CDR2 FQNEAQ. CDR3 amino acids: CASSLAPTINQPQHL. The DNA of the CDR3 is TGTGCCAGCAGCTTAGCCCCCACCATTAATCAGCCCCAGCATCTT.

This clonotype was counted a few times. The V and J genes are TRBV3-1 and TRBJ1-2; D ambiguous. V lost 1 base and J 2 bases, leaving 8 bases between the germline ends. There are 14 residues in the CDR3. The germline V gene encodes CDR1 LGHDT and CDR2 YNNKEL (reference sequence). The CDR3 is CASSQVVQNYGYTF. The CDR3 DNA follows: TGTGCCAGCAGCCAAGTAGTGCAGAACTATGGCTACACCTTC.

This chain uses TRBV5-1 with TRBJ1-1, with a weak D call TRBD1 (6 bases). CDR1 is SGHRS, CDR2 YFSETQ, per germline. The CDR3 loop spans 14 amino acids. V was pared by 0 bases and J by 4 bases, with 10 bases between. CDR3 protein: CASSLGGARTEAFF. DNA for the CDR3: TGCGCCAGCAGCTTGGGGGGGGCGCGCACTGAAGCTTTCTTT. Looking up the rest from reference TRBV5-1 and TRBJ1-1 gives the full variable domain: KAGVTQTPRYLIKTRGQQVTLSCSPISGHRSVSWYQQTPGQGLQFLFEYFSETQRNKGNFPGRFSGRQFSNSRSEMNVSTLELGDSALYLCASSLGGARTEAFFGQGTRLTVV.

This clonotype has a handful of counts. The genes are TRBV28 and TRBJ2-1; tentative D call: TRBD2 (5 bases). CDR1 and CDR2 (germline): MDHEN, SYDVKM. V lost 10 bases and J lost 7, with 11 bases in between. CDR3 length: 11 residues. The CDR3 nucleotides are TGTGCCACCGGAACTAGGAATGAGCAGTTCTTC. This encodes CATGTRNEQFF.

This chain connects TRBV20-1 to TRBJ2-3, with 8 bases aligning to TRBD2. After removal of 3 bases from V and 4 bases from J, the junction contained 9 bases not matched to a gene. The CDR3 has 15 residues. CDR1 and CDR2 from the germline V gene are DFQATT and SNEGSKA (reference sequence). The CDR3 nucleotides read TGCAGTGCTAGGAGCGGGACTAGAGCCCCAGATACGCAGTATTTT. This gives the protein CSARSGTRAPDTQYF.

This clonotype was seen only once. This chain connects TRBV7-2 to TRBJ1-5; 8 nucleotides align to TRBD1. V shed 2 bases and J 10 bases; nucleotides not matched to a gene: 7. CDR3 size: 14 residues. Germline values: CDR1 SGHTA, CDR2 FQGNSA. CDR3 coding DNA: TGTGCCAGCAGCTTAAGCCAGGGGGCGCTTCCCCAGCATTTT. Translation: CASSLSQGALPQHF.

This clonotype was counted at least ten times. The J gene is TRBJ2-1, the V gene TRBV7-2; D gene ambiguous. Trimming stripped 6 bases from V and 7 bases from J, with 10 bases between. The CDR3 contains 12 residues. Per germline, CDR1 SGHTA and CDR2 FQGNSA. DNA for the CDR3: TGTGCCAGCAGTAGTGACCGGAATGAGCAGTTCTTC. It codes for CASSSDRNEQFF.

This clonotype showed up just a few times. This chain links TRBV10-2 with TRBJ1-5; TRBD1 is a possible D gene (5 bases). This CDR3 has 12 amino acids. The V end lost 4 bases, the J end lost 9 bases, and 10 bases lay between the germline ends. Germline V gene data show CDR1 as WSHSY and CDR2 as SAAADI. Here the CDR3 reads CASSVRGWPQHF. The CDR3 DNA reads as TGCGCCAGCAGTGTCCGGGGGTGGCCCCAGCATTTT.

The chain couples TRBV15 to TRBJ2-7; D uncertain. CDR1 and CDR2 from the germline V gene are LNHNV and YYDKDF (reference sequence). The CDR3 is made up of 15 amino acids. Trimming left V 0 bases short and J 2 bases short, with 11 bases between. The CDR3 loop is CATSRDLAATYEQYV. The CDR3, as DNA: TGTGCCACCAGCAGAGATCTGGCGGCCACCTACGAGCAGTACGTC.

The rearrangement uses TRBV5-1 and TRBJ2-1; possibly TRBD2 for D (5 bases). Germline CDR1 is SGHRS and CDR2 is YFSETQ. The ends were cut back, 0 bases at V and 4 bases at J, with 14 bases in the middle. CDR3 size: 16 residues. CDR3 in DNA: TGCGCCAGCAGCTTGGGCGTGGACCCGGGATACAATGAGCAGTTCTTC. Protein: CASSLGVDPGYNEQFF.

The chain recombines TRBV11-2 with TRBJ2-1; 11 bases line up with TRBD2. The CDR3 runs to 17 residues. The trim removed 1 base at V and 8 bases at J, leaving 10 bases unmatched. The germline V gene has CDR1 SGHAT and CDR2 FQNNGV. CDR3 bases: TGTGCCAGCAGCTTAGCGGTTAGCGGGAGGGCCTGGGATGAGCAGTTCTTC. Its protein product is CASSLAVSGRAWDEQFF.

This clonotype occurred a few times. V gene TRBV28 combines with J gene TRBJ1-2; D perhaps matches TRBD1 (5 bases). There are 13 residues in the CDR3. V was clipped by 2 bases and J by 3 bases, with 7 bases between them. Germline V gives CDR1 MDHEN, CDR2 SYDVKM. CDR3 DNA: TGTGCCAGCAGTTTAAGACAGTACTATGGCTACACCTTC. This translates into CASSLRQYYGYTF.

The gene calls are TRBV15 and TRBJ2-5; D is perhaps TRBD1 or TRBD2 (5 bases each). The CDR3 is made up of 16 amino acids. Trimming cost V 4 bases and J 0 bases, with 15 bases left between them. Germline CDR1 is LNHNV and CDR2 is YYDKDF (reference sequence). CDR3 DNA: TGTGCCACCAGCAAACAGGCGAGAGGGTACCAAGAGACCCAGTACTTC. Its protein product is CATSKQARGYQETQYF.

In its sample, this clonotype ranks as medium-sized. This chain joins TRBV2 and TRBJ2-5; TRBD2 matches 12 bases. The CDR3 contains 16 residues. The germline gives CDR1 SNHLY, CDR2 FYNNEI. With 3 bases clipped from V and 1 base from J, the junction kept 3 bases outside the gene matches. For the CDR3, the DNA is TGTGCCAGCAGTGACGGGACTAGCGGGCCCCAAGAGACCCAGTACTTC. Residues: CASSDGTSGPQETQYF.